This entry describes one TCR beta chain. Individuals drawn from approximately 22 US areas were about 18 to 100 years old. This CDR3 comprises 13 residues. The germline V gene has CDR1 SQVTM and CDR2 ANQGSEA. After removal of 4 bases from V and 1 base from J, the junction contained 3 bases not matched to a gene. These data originate in a study of blood T cell repertoires in COVID-19. At the level of the study: T cells, B-cell-depleted T cells, or PBMCs supplied cDNA or gDNA.

Assay: immunoSEQ multiplex PCR; the TCRdb copy retains only in-frame clones and omits some. The data show some 250,000 clones, about 80% seen once. The chain couples TRBV29-1 to TRBJ1-1, with 7 positions matching TRBD1. The sequenced material came from PBMCs or T cells enriched from blood (not recorded which). The sequence was obtained from a man aged 40-49 years who had recovered from COVID-19. The CDR3, as DNA: TGCAGCGTTGCACAGGGGCGGAACACTGAAGCTTTCTTT. Translated, it gives CSVAQGRNTEAFF.